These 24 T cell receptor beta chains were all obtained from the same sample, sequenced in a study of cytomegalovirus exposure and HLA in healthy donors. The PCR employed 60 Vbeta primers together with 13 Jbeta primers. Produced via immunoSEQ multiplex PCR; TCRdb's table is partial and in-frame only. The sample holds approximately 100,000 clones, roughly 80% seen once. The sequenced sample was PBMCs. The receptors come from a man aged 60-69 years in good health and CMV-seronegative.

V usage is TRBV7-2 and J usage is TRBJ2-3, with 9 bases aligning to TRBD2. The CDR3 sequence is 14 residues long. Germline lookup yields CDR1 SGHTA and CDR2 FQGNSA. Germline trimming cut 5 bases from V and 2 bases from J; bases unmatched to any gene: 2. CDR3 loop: CASSRGGATDTQYF. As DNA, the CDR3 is TGTGCCAGCAGCCGCGGGGGGGCCACAGATACGCAGTATTTT.

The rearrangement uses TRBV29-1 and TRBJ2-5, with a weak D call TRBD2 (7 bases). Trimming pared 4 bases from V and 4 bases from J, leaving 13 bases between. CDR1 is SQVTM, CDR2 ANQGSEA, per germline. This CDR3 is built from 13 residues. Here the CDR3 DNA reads TGCAGCGTTGTGCGGGGGCGCGGAGAGACCCAGTACTTC. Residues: CSVVRGRGETQYF.

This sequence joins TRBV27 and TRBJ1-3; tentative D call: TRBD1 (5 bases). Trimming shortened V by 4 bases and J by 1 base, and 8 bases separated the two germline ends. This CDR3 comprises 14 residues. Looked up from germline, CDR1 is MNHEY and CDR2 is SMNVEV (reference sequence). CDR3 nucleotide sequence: TGTGCCAGCAGTTCAGCAGGGTCTGGAAACACCATATATTTT. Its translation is CASSSAGSGNTIYF.

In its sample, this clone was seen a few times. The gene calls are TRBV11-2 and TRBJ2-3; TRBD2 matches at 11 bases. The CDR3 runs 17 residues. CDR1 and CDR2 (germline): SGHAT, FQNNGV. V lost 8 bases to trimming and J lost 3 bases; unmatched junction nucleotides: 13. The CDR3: CASSERLAGGLTDTQYF. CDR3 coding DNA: TGTGCCAGCTCCGAACGCCTAGCGGGGGGCCTGACAGATACGCAGTATTTT.

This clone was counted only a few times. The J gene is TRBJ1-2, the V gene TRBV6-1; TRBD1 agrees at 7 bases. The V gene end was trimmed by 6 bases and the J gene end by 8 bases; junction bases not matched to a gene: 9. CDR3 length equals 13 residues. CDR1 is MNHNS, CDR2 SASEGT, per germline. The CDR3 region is CASRETGRSGYTF. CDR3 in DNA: TGTGCCAGCAGGGAGACAGGGAGGAGCGGCTACACCTTC.

The CDR3 spells CASSWARDTGSTDTQYF. The CDR3 DNA is TGTGCCAGCAGCTGGGCTCGGGACACAGGGTCCACAGATACGCAGTATTTT. This chain joins TRBV7-8 and TRBJ2-3; the D gene is possibly TRBD1 (6 bases). Germline loops: CDR1 SGHVS, CDR2 FQNEAQ. This CDR3 has 17 residues. The V end was cut by 4 bases, the J end by 2 bases, with 19 bases between.

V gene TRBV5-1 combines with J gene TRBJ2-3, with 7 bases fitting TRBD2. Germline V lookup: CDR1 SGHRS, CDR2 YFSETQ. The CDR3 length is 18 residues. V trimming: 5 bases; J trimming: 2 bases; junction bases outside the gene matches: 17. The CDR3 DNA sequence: TGCGCCAGCAGTGGGGGGGGACGAGCGGTTTTAAACACAGATACGCAGTATTTT. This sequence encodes CASSGGGRAVLNTDTQYF.

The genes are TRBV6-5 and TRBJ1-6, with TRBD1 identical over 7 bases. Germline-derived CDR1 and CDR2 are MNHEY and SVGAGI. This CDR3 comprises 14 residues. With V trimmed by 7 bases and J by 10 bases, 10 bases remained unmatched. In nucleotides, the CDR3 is TGTGCCAGCAATCCGCGCCAGGGGGGCTCACCCCTCCACTTT. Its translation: CASNPRQGGSPLHF.

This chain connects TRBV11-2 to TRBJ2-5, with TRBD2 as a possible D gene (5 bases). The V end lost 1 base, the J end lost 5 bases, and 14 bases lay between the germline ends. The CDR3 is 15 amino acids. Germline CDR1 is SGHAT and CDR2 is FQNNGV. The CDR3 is CASSLVGGLRETQYF. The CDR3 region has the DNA TGTGCCAGCAGCTTAGTCGGCGGGTTGAGGGAGACCCAGTACTTC.

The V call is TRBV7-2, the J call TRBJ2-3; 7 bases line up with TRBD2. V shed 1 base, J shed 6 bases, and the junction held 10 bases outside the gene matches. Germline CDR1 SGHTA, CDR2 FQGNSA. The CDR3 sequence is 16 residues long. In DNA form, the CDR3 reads TGTGCCAGCAGCTTAGGACCGGGGGGTGCCCTGGATACGCAGTATTTT. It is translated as CASSLGPGGALDTQYF.

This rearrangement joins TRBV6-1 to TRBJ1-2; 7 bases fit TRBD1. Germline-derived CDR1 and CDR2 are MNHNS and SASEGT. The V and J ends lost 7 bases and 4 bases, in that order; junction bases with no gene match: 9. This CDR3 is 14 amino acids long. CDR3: CASINVQGIYGYTF. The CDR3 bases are TGTGCCAGCATAAACGTACAGGGGATCTATGGCTACACCTTC.

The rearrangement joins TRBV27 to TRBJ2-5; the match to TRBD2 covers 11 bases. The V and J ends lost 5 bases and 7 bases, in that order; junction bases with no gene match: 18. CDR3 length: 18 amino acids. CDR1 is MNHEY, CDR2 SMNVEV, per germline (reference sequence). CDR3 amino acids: CASSRRSPGTSGSGTQYF. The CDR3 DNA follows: TGTGCCAGCAGTAGACGAAGTCCCGGGACTAGCGGCTCCGGGACCCAGTACTTC.

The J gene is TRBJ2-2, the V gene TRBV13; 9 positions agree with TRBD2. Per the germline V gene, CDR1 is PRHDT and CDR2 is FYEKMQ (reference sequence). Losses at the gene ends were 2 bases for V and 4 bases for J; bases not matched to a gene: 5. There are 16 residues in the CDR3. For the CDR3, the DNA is TGTGCCAGCAGCTTACCGGGACTAGCTCCCACCGGGGAGCTGTTTTTT. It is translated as CASSLPGLAPTGELFF.

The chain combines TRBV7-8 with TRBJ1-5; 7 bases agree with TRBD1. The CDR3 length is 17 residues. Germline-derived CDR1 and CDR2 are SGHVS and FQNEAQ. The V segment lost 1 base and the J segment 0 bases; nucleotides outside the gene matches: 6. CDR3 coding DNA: TGTGCCAGCAGCTTAGGCCGGGACAGACTTAGCAATCAGCCCCAGCATTTT. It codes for CASSLGRDRLSNQPQHF.

CDR3 region: CASSSGSSVQETQYF. The CDR3 DNA reads TGTGCCAGTAGTAGCGGGTCTAGCGTTCAAGAGACCCAGTACTTC. The chain carries TRBV19 and TRBJ2-5, with D maybe TRBD2 (6 bases). The CDR3 sequence is 15 residues long. Trimming stripped 4 bases from V and 2 bases from J, with 14 bases between. CDR1 and CDR2 (germline): LNHDA, SQIVND (reference sequence).

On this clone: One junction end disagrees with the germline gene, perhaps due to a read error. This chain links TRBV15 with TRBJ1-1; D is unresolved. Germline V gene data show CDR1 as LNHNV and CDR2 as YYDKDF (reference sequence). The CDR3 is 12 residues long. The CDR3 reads CATSRDNGPRVF. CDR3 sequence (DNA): TGTGCCACCAGCAGAGATAATGGGCCTCGAGTCTTT.

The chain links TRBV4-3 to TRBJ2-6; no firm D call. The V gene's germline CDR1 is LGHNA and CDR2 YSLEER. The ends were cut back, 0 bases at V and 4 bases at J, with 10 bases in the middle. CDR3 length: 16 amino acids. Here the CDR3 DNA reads TGCGCCAGCAGCCAAGAATTGGGTAGCGGGGCCAACGTCCTGACTTTC. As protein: CASSQELGSGANVLTF.

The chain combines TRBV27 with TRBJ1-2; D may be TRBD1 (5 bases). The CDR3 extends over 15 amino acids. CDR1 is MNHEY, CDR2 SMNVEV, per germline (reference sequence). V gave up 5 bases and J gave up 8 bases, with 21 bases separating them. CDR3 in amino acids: CASSPTTGLAGGYTF. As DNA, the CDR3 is TGTGCCAGCAGTCCAACAACGGGGCTAGCGGGGGGCTACACCTTC.

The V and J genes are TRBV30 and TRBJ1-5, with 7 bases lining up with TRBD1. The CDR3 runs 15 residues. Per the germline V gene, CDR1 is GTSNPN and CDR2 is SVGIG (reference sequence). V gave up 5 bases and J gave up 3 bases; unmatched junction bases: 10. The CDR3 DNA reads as TGTGCCTGGCAATCCCAGACAGGGCTCAATCAGCCCCAGCATTTT. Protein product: CAWQSQTGLNQPQHF.

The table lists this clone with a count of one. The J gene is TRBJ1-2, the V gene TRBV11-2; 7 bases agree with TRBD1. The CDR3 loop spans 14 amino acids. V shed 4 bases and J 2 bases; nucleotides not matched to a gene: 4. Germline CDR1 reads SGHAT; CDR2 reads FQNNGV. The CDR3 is CASSSTGVNYGYTF. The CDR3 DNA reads TGTGCCAGCAGCTCAACAGGGGTAAACTATGGCTACACCTTC.

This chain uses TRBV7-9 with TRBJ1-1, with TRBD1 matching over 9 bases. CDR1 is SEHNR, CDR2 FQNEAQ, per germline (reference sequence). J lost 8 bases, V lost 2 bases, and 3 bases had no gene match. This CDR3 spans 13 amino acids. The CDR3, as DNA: TGTGCCAGCAGCTTACCGGGACAGGGCGAAGCTTTCTTT. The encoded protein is CASSLPGQGEAFF.

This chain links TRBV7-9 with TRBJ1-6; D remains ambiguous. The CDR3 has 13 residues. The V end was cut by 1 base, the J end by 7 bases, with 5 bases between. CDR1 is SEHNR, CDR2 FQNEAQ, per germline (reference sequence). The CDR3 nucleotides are TGTGCCAGCAGCTTAGACGGGAATTCACCCCTCCACTTT. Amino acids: CASSLDGNSPLHF.

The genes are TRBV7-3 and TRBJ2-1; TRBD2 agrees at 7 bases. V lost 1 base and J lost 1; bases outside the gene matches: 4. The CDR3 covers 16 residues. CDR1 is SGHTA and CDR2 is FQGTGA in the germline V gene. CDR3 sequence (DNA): TGTGCCAGCAGCTTAAGGGGGACTATTTCCTACAATGAGCAGTTCTTC. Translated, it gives CASSLRGTISYNEQFF. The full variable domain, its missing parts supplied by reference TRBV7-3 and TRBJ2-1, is GAGVSQTPSNKVTEKGKYVELRCDPISGHTALYWYRQSLGQGPEFLIYFQGTGAADDSGLPNDRFFAVRPEGSVSTLKIQRTERGDSAVYLCASSLRGTISYNEQFFGPGTRLTVL.

The CDR3 bases are TGTGCCAGCAGCTATCTAGCGGGGGGCCCAAGCGAGCAGTTCTTC. Protein product: CASSYLAGGPSEQFF. This chain links TRBV7-9 with TRBJ2-1; 11 bases are a match to TRBD2. This CDR3 comprises 15 residues. Trimming at V came to 4 bases and at J to 10 bases, leaving 9 bases not matched to a gene. From germline, CDR1 is SEHNR and CDR2 FQNEAQ (reference sequence).